This T cell receptor (beta chain) was captured by sequencing in a study of blood T cell repertoires in COVID-19. Study overall: Collection of acute and convalescent COVID-19 samples took place in the United States, Italy and Spain. The analysed material was cDNA or gDNA that came from T cells, B-cell-depleted T cells, or PBMCs.

This CDR3 comprises 13 residues. Germline CDR1 reads MNHEY; CDR2 reads SVGAGI. With V trimmed by 4 bases and J by 5 bases, 1 base remained unmatched. Original handling: Amplification with reference gene primers provided the estimates of nucleated cell counts. Generated by immunoSEQ multiplex PCR, the TCRdb table keeps only in-frame clones and is missing some. Clonal size and the V and J genes are those of that table, whereas D and trimming came from the DNA. The sample has approximately 62,000 clones; 80% to 90% are singletons. Sequencing used peripheral blood. The chain combines TRBV6-5 with TRBJ2-7, with TRBD2 matching 11 bases. This TCR derives from a man in his 60s with acute or convalescent COVID-19. CDR3 amino acids: CASSLAGGNEQYF. The CDR3 DNA reads as TGTGCCAGCAGTTTAGCGGGAGGGAACGAGCAGTACTTC.